Included here is one T cell receptor beta chain sequence, with context. CDR1 and CDR2 from the germline V gene are SGHRS and YFSETQ. The V gene lost 5 bases and the J gene lost 1 base, with 16 bases spanning the gap. The length of the CDR3 is 16 residues. Deep-level settings were used for running the assay. This table comes from immunoSEQ multiplex PCR, and its TCRdb copy is limited to in-frame clones, with some not included. The table has about 120,000 clones, around 65% seen once. This record belongs to a study of shared clonotypes between healthy human individuals. The source of this sequence is a woman between 25 and 40 years old in good health. J is TRBJ2-1 and V is TRBV5-1, with a possible D match to TRBD2 (5 bases). Sequences were obtained from memory CD8+ T cells sorted from blood. Subset given: CD45RO+ cells pooled with CCR7-negative TemRA cells. The CDR3 here is CASRRRGRGSYNEQFF. The CDR3 DNA follows: TGCGCCAGCAGGAGGCGAGGTCGGGGTTCCTACAATGAGCAGTTCTTC.